These 5 T cell receptor beta chains originate from one sample sequenced in a study of early T cells in non-severe SARS-CoV-2 infection (dated by TCRdb to the early 2020s). The library was obtained by 5' RACE. Sequencing relied on a NextSeq 500. Starting from the raw public reads, TCRdb applied fastp trimming at Q25, assembled clones with MiXCR and retained in-frame beta chains. Identical CDR3 proteins give one entry, which carries the most common genes and DNA. The sample includes under 60,000 distinct CDR3 sequences, with over 5% observed a single time. Of the sample, roughly 4.8% is held by the ten largest clones. The sequencing sample was made of whole blood. Receptors were obtained from an adult who was a healthcare worker with PCR-confirmed SARS-CoV-2 infection or an uninfected control (not recorded which).

This clonotype was recorded many times. V and J are TRBV6-5 and TRBJ2-1; 9 nucleotides align to TRBD1. CDR1 is MNHEY and CDR2 is SVGAGI in the germline V gene. V shed 0 bases and J 5 bases; nucleotides not matched to a gene: 11. This CDR3 spans 18 amino acids. CDR3 DNA sequence: TGTGCCAGCAGTTACTCGACCCAGGGGACAGGGTGGGACAATGAGCAGTTCTTC. Translating it yields CASSYSTQGTGWDNEQFF.

In its sample, this clonotype was seen many times. The chain employs TRBV12-3 or TRBV12-4 and TRBJ1-5; D is unclear. V was trimmed by 3 bases and J by 6 bases, leaving 12 bases between them. The CDR3 runs 14 residues. The CDR3 loop is CASSFRGLGQPQHF. The CDR3 DNA follows: TGTGCCAGCAGTTTTAGAGGGTTGGGTCAGCCCCAGCATTTT.

This clonotype has at least ten counts. The chain recombines TRBV6-5 with TRBJ1-5, with a weak D call TRBD1 (5 bases). The germline CDR1 and CDR2 sequences are MNHEY and SVGAGI. Trimming stripped 5 bases from V and 2 bases from J, with 13 bases between. The CDR3 is 15 residues long. CDR3 nucleotide sequence: TGTGCCAGCAGTCCAGGGTTTTCGGGCAATCAGCCCCAGCATTTT. Protein: CASSPGFSGNQPQHF.

This clonotype was counted ten times or more. The chain has TRBV10-2 and TRBJ1-1; 8 positions agree with TRBD1. V lost 9 bases, J lost 5 bases, and 11 bases stayed unmatched. The germline V gene encodes CDR1 WSHSY and CDR2 SAAADI. This CDR3 has 14 residues. CDR3 region: CASRQGREWTEAFF. DNA of the CDR3: TGCGCCAGTAGACAGGGGAGGGAGTGGACTGAAGCTTTCTTT.

This clonotype occurred many times. This chain's CDR3 is CASSLQTSSYNEQFF. The CDR3 nucleotides are TGTGCCAGCAGCTTACAAACAAGCTCCTACAATGAGCAGTTCTTC. The chain recombines TRBV11-3 with TRBJ2-1; D ambiguous. Germline lookup yields CDR1 SGHNT and CDR2 YENEEA. V lost 2 bases and J lost 0, with 8 bases in between. CDR3 length: 15 amino acids.